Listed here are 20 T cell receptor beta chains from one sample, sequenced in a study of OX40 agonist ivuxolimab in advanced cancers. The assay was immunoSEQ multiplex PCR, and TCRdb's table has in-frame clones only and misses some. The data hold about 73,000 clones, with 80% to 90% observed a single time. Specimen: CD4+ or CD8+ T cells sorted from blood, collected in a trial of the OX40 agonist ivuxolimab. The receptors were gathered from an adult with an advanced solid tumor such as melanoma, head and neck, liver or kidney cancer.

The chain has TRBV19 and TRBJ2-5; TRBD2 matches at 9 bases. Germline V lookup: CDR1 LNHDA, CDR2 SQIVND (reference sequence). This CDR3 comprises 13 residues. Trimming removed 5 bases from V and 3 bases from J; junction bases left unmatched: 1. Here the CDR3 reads CASSRGREETQYF. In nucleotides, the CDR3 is TGTGCCAGTAGTCGCGGGAGGGAAGAGACCCAGTACTTC.

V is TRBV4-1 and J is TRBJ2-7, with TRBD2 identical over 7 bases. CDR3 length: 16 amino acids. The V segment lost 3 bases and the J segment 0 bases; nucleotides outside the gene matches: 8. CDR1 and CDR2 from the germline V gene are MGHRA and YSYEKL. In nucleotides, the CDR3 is TGCGCCAGCAGCCATCCCGGGACTACGGACTCCTACGAGCAGTACTTC. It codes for CASSHPGTTDSYEQYF.

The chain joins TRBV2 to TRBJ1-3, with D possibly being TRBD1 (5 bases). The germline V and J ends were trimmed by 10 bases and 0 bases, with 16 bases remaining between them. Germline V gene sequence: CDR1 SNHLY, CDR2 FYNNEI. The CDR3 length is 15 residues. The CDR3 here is CATTPGLTSGNTIYF. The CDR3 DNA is TGTGCCACCACCCCGGGACTTACCTCTGGAAACACCATATATTTT.

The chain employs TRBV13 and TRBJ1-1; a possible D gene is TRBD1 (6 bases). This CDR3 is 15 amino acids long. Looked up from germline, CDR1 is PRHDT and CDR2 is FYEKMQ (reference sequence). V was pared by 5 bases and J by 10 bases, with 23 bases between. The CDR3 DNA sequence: TGTGCCAGCAGCCCCTACAGGGAAAACCCCGGGGGAGCTTTCTTT. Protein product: CASSPYRENPGGAFF. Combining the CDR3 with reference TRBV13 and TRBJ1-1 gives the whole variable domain AAGVIQSPRHLIKEKRETATLKCYPIPRHDTVYWYQQGPGQDPQFLISFYEKMQSDKGSIPDRFSAQQFSDYHSELNMSSLELGDSALYFCASSPYRENPGGAFFGQGTRLTVV.

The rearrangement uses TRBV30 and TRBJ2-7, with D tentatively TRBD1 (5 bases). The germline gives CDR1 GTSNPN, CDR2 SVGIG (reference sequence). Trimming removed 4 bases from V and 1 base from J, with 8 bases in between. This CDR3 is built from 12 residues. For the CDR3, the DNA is TGTGCCTGGAAAGGGGCATCCTACGAGCAGTACTTC. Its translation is CAWKGASYEQYF.

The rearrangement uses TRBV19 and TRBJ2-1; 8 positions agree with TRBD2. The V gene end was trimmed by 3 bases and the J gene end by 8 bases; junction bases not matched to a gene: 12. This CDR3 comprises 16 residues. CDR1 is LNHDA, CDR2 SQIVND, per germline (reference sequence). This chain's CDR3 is CASSMKSAGAVHEQFF. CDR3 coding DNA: TGTGCCAGTAGTATGAAGTCAGCGGGGGCAGTCCATGAGCAGTTCTTC.

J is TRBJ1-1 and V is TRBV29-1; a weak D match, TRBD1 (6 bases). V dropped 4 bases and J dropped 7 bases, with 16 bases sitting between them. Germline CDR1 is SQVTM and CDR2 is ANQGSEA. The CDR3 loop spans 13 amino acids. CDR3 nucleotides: TGCAGCGTTGGGACAGCTCTTCAGCTTGAAGCTTTCTTT. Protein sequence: CSVGTALQLEAFF.

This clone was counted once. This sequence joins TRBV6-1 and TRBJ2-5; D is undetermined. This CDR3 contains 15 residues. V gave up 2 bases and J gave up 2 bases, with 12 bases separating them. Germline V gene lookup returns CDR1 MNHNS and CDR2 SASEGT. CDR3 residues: CASSEWTEAQETQYF. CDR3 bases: TGTGCCAGCAGTGAATGGACGGAAGCTCAAGAGACCCAGTACTTC.

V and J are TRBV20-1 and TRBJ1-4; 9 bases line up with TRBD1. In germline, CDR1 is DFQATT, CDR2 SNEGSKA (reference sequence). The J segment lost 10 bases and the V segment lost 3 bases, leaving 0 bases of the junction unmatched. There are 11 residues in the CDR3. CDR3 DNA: TGCAGTGCTAGGGGACAGGGAAAACTGTTTTTT. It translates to CSARGQGKLFF.

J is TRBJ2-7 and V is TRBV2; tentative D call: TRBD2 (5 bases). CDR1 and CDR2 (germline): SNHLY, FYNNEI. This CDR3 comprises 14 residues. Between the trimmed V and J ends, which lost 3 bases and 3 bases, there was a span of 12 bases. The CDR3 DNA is TGTGCCAGCAGTGAGGAGGTGACCAGCTACGAGCAGTACTTC. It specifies CASSEEVTSYEQYF.

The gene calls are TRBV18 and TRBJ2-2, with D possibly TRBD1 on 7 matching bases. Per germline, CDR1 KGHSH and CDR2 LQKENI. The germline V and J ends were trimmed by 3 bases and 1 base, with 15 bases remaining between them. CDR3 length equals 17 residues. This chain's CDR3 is CASSPPRQGGNTGELFF. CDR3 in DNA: TGTGCCAGCTCACCTCCCCGACAGGGAGGGAACACCGGGGAGCTGTTTTTT.

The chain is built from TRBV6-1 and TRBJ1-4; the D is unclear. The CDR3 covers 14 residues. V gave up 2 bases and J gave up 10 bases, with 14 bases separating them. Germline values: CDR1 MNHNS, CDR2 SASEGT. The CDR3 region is CASSEYRTDSKLFF. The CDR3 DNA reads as TGTGCCAGCAGTGAATATCGGACGGATTCAAAACTGTTTTTT.

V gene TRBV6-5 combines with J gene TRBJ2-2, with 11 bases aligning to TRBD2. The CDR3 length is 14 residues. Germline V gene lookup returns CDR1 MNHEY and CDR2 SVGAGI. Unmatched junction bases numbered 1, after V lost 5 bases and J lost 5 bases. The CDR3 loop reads CASSLAGGTGELFF. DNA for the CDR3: TGTGCCAGCAGTCTAGCGGGAGGAACCGGGGAGCTGTTTTTT.

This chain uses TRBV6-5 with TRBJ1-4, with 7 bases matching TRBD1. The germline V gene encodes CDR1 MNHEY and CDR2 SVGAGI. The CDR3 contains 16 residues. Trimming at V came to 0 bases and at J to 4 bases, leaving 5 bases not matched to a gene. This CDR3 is CASSYSATGFNEKLFF. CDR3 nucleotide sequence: TGTGCCAGCAGTTACTCGGCGACAGGGTTTAATGAAAAACTGTTTTTT.

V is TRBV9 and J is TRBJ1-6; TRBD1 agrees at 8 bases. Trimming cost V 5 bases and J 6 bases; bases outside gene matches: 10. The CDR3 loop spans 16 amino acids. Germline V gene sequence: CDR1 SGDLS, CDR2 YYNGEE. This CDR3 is CASSDGPGQVNSPLHF. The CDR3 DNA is TGTGCCAGCAGTGATGGACCGGGACAGGTTAATTCACCCCTCCACTTT. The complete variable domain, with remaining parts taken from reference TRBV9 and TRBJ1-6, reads DSGVTQTPKHLITATGQRVTLRCSPRSGDLSVYWYQQSLDQGLQFLIQYYNGEERAKGNILERFSAQQFPDLHSELNLSSLELGDSALYFCASSDGPGQVNSPLHFGNGTRLTVT.

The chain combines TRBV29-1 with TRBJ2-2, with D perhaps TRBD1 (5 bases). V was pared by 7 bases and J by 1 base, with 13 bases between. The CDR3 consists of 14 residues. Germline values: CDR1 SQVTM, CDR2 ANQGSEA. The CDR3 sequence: CSGAGKKNTGELFF. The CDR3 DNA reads TGCAGCGGGGCAGGGAAAAAGAACACCGGGGAGCTGTTTTTT.

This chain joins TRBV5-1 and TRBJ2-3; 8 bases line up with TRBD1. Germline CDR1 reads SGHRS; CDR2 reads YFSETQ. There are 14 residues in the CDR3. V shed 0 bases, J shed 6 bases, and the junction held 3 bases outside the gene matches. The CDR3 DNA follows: TGCGCCAGCAGCTTGGGACAGGGGCCGGATACGCAGTATTTT. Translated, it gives CASSLGQGPDTQYF. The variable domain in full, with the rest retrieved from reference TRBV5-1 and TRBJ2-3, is KAGVTQTPRYLIKTRGQQVTLSCSPISGHRSVSWYQQTPGQGLQFLFEYFSETQRNKGNFPGRFSGRQFSNSRSEMNVSTLELGDSALYLCASSLGQGPDTQYFGPGTRLTVL.

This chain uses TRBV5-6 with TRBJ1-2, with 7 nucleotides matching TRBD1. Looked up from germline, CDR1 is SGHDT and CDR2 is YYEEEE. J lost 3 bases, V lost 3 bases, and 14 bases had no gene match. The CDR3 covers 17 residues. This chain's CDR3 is CASSYGQVPAPHYGYTF. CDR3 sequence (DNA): TGTGCCAGCAGCTACGGACAGGTCCCCGCTCCGCACTATGGCTACACCTTC.

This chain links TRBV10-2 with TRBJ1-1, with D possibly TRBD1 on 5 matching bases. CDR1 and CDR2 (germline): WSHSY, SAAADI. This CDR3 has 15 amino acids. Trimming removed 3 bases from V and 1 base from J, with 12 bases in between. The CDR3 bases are TGCGCCAGCAGTGAACCGACAGCTGCGAACACTGAAGCTTTCTTT. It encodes CASSEPTAANTEAFF.

CDR3 nucleotides: TGTGCCAGCACCTCAGGACAGGCACGGCTGGGCTATGGCTACACCTTC. Amino acid sequence: CASTSGQARLGYGYTF. V gene TRBV25-1 combines with J gene TRBJ1-2, with TRBD1 matching 7 bases. V trimming: 7 bases; J trimming: 4 bases; junction bases outside the gene matches: 15. This CDR3 region has 16 residues. Germline CDR1 reads MGHDK; CDR2 reads SYGVNS.